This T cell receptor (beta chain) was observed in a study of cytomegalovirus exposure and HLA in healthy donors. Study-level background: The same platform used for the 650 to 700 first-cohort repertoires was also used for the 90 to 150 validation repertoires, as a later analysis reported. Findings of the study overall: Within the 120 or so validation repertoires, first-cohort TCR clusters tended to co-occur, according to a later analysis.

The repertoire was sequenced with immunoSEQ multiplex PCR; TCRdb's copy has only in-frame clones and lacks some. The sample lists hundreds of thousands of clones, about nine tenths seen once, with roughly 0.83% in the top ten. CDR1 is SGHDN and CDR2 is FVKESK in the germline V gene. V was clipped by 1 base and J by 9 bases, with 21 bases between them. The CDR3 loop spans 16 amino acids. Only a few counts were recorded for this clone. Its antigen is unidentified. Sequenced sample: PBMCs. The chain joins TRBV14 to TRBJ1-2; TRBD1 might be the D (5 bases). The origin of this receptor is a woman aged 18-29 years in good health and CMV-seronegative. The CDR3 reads CASSQAPRRRSGRYTF. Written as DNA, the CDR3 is TGTGCCAGCAGCCAAGCCCCGAGGCGTAGGTCAGGGCGCTACACCTTC.